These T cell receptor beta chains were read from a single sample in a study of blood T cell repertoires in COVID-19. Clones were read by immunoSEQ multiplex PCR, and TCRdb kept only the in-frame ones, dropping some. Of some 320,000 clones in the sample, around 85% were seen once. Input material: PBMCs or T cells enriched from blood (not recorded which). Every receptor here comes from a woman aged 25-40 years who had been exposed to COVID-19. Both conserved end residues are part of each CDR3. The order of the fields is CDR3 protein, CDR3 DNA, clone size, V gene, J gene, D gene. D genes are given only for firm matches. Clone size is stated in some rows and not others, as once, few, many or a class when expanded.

CDR3 protein: CASSPGTGVSPYTQYF; CDR3 DNA: TGTGCCAGCAGTCCCGGGACAGGGGTTTCTCCTTATACGCAGTATTTT; clone size: .; V gene: TRBV28; J gene: TRBJ2-3; D gene: TRBD1
CDR3 protein: CAIVAEDPSTDTQYF; CDR3 DNA: TGTGCCATCGTAGCGGAGGACCCTAGCACAGATACGCAGTATTTT; clone size: .; V gene: TRBV10-3; J gene: TRBJ2-3; D gene: .
CDR3 protein: CASSQDRGGLDQETQYF; CDR3 DNA: TGCGCCAGCAGCCAAGATCGAGGGGGCTTAGACCAAGAGACCCAGTACTTC; clone size: .; V gene: TRBV4-3; J gene: TRBJ2-5; D gene: TRBD1
CDR3 protein: CASRLSGGSYEQYF; CDR3 DNA: TGTGCCAGTAGACTAAGCGGCGGATCCTACGAGCAGTACTTC; clone size: many; V gene: TRBV19; J gene: TRBJ2-7; D gene: .
CDR3 protein: CASSGNRGYSYEQYF; CDR3 DNA: TGTGCCAGCAGCGGGAACAGGGGCTACTCCTACGAGCAGTACTTC; clone size: .; V gene: TRBV7-8; J gene: TRBJ2-7; D gene: TRBD1
CDR3 protein: CASREAPNYGYTF; CDR3 DNA: TGTGCCAGCAGGGAAGCCCCAAACTATGGCTACACCTTC; clone size: .; V gene: TRBV6-1; J gene: TRBJ1-2; D gene: .
CDR3 protein: CASSVATGVRGSSYEQYF; CDR3 DNA: TGTGCCAGCAGCGTAGCTACAGGGGTTCGGGGAAGCTCCTACGAGCAGTACTTC; clone size: .; V gene: TRBV9; J gene: TRBJ2-7; D gene: TRBD1
CDR3 protein: CATRPTSGQETQYF; CDR3 DNA: TGTGCCACCAGACCGACTAGCGGACAAGAGACCCAGTACTTC; clone size: .; V gene: TRBV24-1; J gene: TRBJ2-5; D gene: TRBD2
CDR3 protein: CASSWRLRTASTYEQYF; CDR3 DNA: TGTGCCAGCAGTTGGCGGCTTCGAACTGCATCTACCTACGAGCAGTACTTC; clone size: .; V gene: TRBV27; J gene: TRBJ2-7; D gene: .
CDR3 protein: CASSFKTGELFF; CDR3 DNA: TGCGCCAGCAGCTTTAAAACCGGGGAGCTGTTTTTT; clone size: .; V gene: TRBV5-1; J gene: TRBJ2-2; D gene: .
CDR3 protein: CASSEGTIQETQYF; CDR3 DNA: TGTGCCAGCAGTGAGGGGACTATCCAAGAGACCCAGTACTTC; clone size: .; V gene: TRBV2; J gene: TRBJ2-5; D gene: TRBD2
CDR3 protein: CSVEGLATDTQYF; CDR3 DNA: TGCAGCGTTGAAGGTCTAGCCACAGATACGCAGTATTTT; clone size: .; V gene: TRBV29-1; J gene: TRBJ2-3; D gene: .
CDR3 protein: CASSPYQGHQPQHF; CDR3 DNA: TGTGCCAGTAGTCCATATCAGGGGCATCAGCCCCAGCATTTT; clone size: once; V gene: TRBV19; J gene: TRBJ1-5; D gene: .
CDR3 protein: CASSITLAAILLDEQFF; CDR3 DNA: TGTGCCAGTAGTATCACCTTAGCGGCGATTTTACTCGATGAGCAGTTCTTC; clone size: .; V gene: TRBV19; J gene: TRBJ2-1; D gene: .
CDR3 protein: CASSFHGDRMNSPLHF; CDR3 DNA: TGTGCCAGCAGCTTCCATGGGGACAGGATGAATTCACCCCTCCACTTT; clone size: .; V gene: TRBV11-2; J gene: TRBJ1-6; D gene: TRBD1
CDR3 protein: CASSVRDSTGELFF; CDR3 DNA: TGTGCCAGCAGCGTCCGGGACAGCACCGGGGAGCTGTTTTTT; clone size: .; V gene: TRBV13; J gene: TRBJ2-2; D gene: TRBD1
CDR3 protein: CASSETKTAYGYTF; CDR3 DNA: TGCGCCAGCAGTGAGACAAAGACAGCCTATGGCTACACCTTC; clone size: .; V gene: TRBV10-2; J gene: TRBJ1-2; D gene: .
CDR3 protein: CASSELTGAGDTEAFF; CDR3 DNA: TGCGCCAGCAGTGAGTTGACAGGGGCGGGGGACACTGAAGCTTTCTTT; clone size: .; V gene: TRBV10-1; J gene: TRBJ1-1; D gene: TRBD1
CDR3 protein: CASSFFDGQEVFF; CDR3 DNA: TGTGCCAGCAGCTTTTTCGACGGACAAGAGGTGTTCTTC; clone size: .; V gene: TRBV5-6; J gene: TRBJ2-1; D gene: .
CDR3 protein: CASSFRVGQGSYEQYF; CDR3 DNA: TGTGCCAGCAGCTTCCGCGTCGGGCAGGGCTCCTACGAGCAGTACTTC; clone size: .; V gene: TRBV5-5; J gene: TRBJ2-7; D gene: .
CDR3 protein: CASSATTRGGPNTGELFF; CDR3 DNA: TGTGCCAGCAGCGCAACGACACGCGGGGGGCCGAACACCGGGGAGCTGTTTTTT; clone size: .; V gene: TRBV9; J gene: TRBJ2-2; D gene: TRBD2
CDR3 protein: CASSSKTGEAVGGYTF; CDR3 DNA: TGCGCCAGCAGCTCTAAGACAGGCGAAGCGGTGGGTGGCTACACCTTC; clone size: .; V gene: TRBV5-1; J gene: TRBJ1-2; D gene: .
CDR3 protein: CASSYELAGGDEQFF; CDR3 DNA: TGTGCCAGCAGTTACGAGTTAGCGGGGGGCGATGAGCAGTTCTTC; clone size: .; V gene: TRBV6-2/TRBV6-3; J gene: TRBJ2-1; D gene: TRBD2
CDR3 protein: CASSPFDFDRAGNTIYF; CDR3 DNA: TGTGCCAGCTCACCGTTCGACTTCGACAGGGCTGGAAACACCATATATTTT; clone size: .; V gene: TRBV18; J gene: TRBJ1-3; D gene: TRBD1
CDR3 protein: CATSDFYQETQYF; CDR3 DNA: TGTGCCACCAGTGATTTTTATCAAGAGACCCAGTACTTC; clone size: .; V gene: TRBV24-1; J gene: TRBJ2-5; D gene: .
CDR3 protein: CSVGQGDGNQPQHF; CDR3 DNA: TGCAGCGTGGGACAGGGGGATGGCAATCAGCCCCAGCATTTT; clone size: .; V gene: TRBV29-1; J gene: TRBJ1-5; D gene: TRBD1
CDR3 protein: CASSCLRAFF; CDR3 DNA: TGTGCCAGCAGCTGTCTACGAGCTTTCTTT; clone size: .; V gene: TRBV21-1; J gene: TRBJ1-1; D gene: .
CDR3 protein: CASSEGQWYNSPLHF; CDR3 DNA: TGTGCCAGCAGTGAGGGACAGTGGTATAATTCACCCCTCCACTTT; clone size: .; V gene: TRBV2; J gene: TRBJ1-6; D gene: TRBD1
CDR3 protein: CASIPERGQAFF; CDR3 DNA: TGTGCCAGCATCCCGGAGCGGGGTCAAGCTTTCTTT; clone size: few; V gene: TRBV27; J gene: TRBJ1-1; D gene: .
CDR3 protein: CAIGQGSYGYTF; CDR3 DNA: TGTGCCATCGGACAGGGTAGCTATGGCTACACCTTC; clone size: once; V gene: TRBV28; J gene: TRBJ1-2; D gene: TRBD1
CDR3 protein: CATWTSGGENEQFF; CDR3 DNA: TGTGCCACCTGGACTAGCGGGGGGGAAAATGAGCAGTTCTTC; clone size: .; V gene: TRBV6-5; J gene: TRBJ2-1; D gene: TRBD2
CDR3 protein: CATSSTGSTEAFF; CDR3 DNA: TGTGCCACCAGTTCAACAGGAAGCACTGAAGCTTTCTTT; clone size: .; V gene: TRBV24-1; J gene: TRBJ1-1; D gene: .
CDR3 protein: CAQVQDNNSPLHF; CDR3 DNA: TGTGCGCAGGTACAGGATAATAATTCACCCCTCCACTTT; clone size: .; V gene: TRBV10-3; J gene: TRBJ1-6; D gene: .
CDR3 protein: CASRGTGYNYGYTF; CDR3 DNA: TGTGCCAGCAGAGGGACAGGGTATAACTATGGCTACACCTTC; clone size: .; V gene: TRBV9; J gene: TRBJ1-2; D gene: TRBD1
CDR3 protein: CACQWGGQSSYNSPLHF; CDR3 DNA: TGTGCCTGCCAGTGGGGTGGACAATCCTCCTATAATTCACCCCTCCACTTT; clone size: once; V gene: TRBV30; J gene: TRBJ1-6; D gene: .
CDR3 protein: CASSPGTASYEQYF; CDR3 DNA: TGCGCCAGCAGTCCCGGGACAGCTTCCTACGAGCAGTACTTC; clone size: .; V gene: TRBV4-3; J gene: TRBJ2-7; D gene: TRBD1
CDR3 protein: CASSPGGLDQGRGYTF; CDR3 DNA: TGTGCCAGCTCCCCGGGAGGTTTGGACCAGGGCCGTGGCTACACCTTC; clone size: .; V gene: TRBV18; J gene: TRBJ1-2; D gene: .